One and the same sample provided the 22 T cell receptor beta chains below, sequenced in a study of T cell responses to AZD1222 COVID-19 vaccine. Generated by immunoSEQ multiplex PCR, the TCRdb table keeps only in-frame clones and is missing some. In the table there are 130,000 or so clones, 75% to 90% of which are singletons. The sample consisted of peripheral blood, taken on day 0 of MenACWY control vaccination. The receptors derive from an adult in good health.

The chain has TRBV7-9 and TRBJ2-3; 9 positions agree with TRBD1. The J segment lost 6 bases and the V segment lost 3 bases, leaving 10 bases of the junction unmatched. Germline CDR1 is SEHNR and CDR2 is FQNEAQ (reference sequence). The CDR3 has 16 residues. CDR3 nucleotides: TGTGCCAGCAGCTTCGGGACAGGGTCTTCCACGGATACGCAGTATTTT. It yields the protein CASSFGTGSSTDTQYF.

The chain joins TRBV4-1 to TRBJ1-4; D ambiguous. Germline V gene sequence: CDR1 MGHRA, CDR2 YSYEKL. V was trimmed by 2 bases and J by 2 bases, leaving 12 bases between them. The CDR3 length is 16 residues. The CDR3 reads CASSQLRGPTNEKLFF. CDR3 in DNA: TGCGCCAGCAGCCAATTAAGAGGCCCCACTAATGAAAAACTGTTTTTT.

The V gene is TRBV3-1 (or the pseudogene TRBV3-2), the J gene TRBJ2-7; TRBD1 matches 8 bases. With 1 base clipped from V and 2 bases from J, the junction kept 13 bases outside the gene matches. The CDR3 spans 18 residues. CDR1 is LGHDT and CDR2 is YNNKEL in the germline V gene (reference sequence). CDR3 residues: CASSQGGQGRYRPYEQYF. The CDR3 nucleotides are TGTGCCAGCAGCCAAGGCGGACAGGGACGTTATCGCCCCTACGAGCAGTACTTC.

V usage is TRBV6-5 and J usage is TRBJ1-1; D remains unclear. There are 13 residues in the CDR3. Germline CDR1 and CDR2: MNHEY and SVGAGI. Trimming pared 7 bases from V and 2 bases from J, leaving 11 bases between. CDR3 in amino acids: CASIRRGNTEAFF. The CDR3 bases are TGTGCCAGCATTCGCCGGGGAAACACTGAAGCTTTCTTT.

This clone showed up just once. The rearrangement links TRBV25-1 to TRBJ2-1; no clear D gene. The CDR3 consists of 13 residues. Trimming pared 4 bases from V and 4 bases from J, leaving 8 bases between. Germline V gives CDR1 MGHDK, CDR2 SYGVNS. The CDR3 protein is CASSGGRYNEQFF. In nucleotides, the CDR3 is TGTGCCAGCAGTGGCGGACGGTACAATGAGCAGTTCTTC.

The chain joins TRBV5-1 to TRBJ1-5; 8 nucleotides match TRBD1. Germline-derived CDR1 and CDR2 are SGHRS and YFSETQ. The ends lost 5 bases at V and 3 bases at J; junction bases unmatched: 7. CDR3 length: 15 residues. Here the CDR3 DNA reads TGCGCCAGCAGAAAAGGACAGGGAGACAATCAGCCCCAGCATTTT. Protein product: CASRKGQGDNQPQHF.

The chain recombines TRBV7-2 with TRBJ1-2; D is uncertain. The CDR3 is 14 residues long. Germline-derived CDR1 and CDR2 are SGHTA and FQGNSA. V gave up 6 bases and J gave up 4 bases, with 15 bases separating them. CDR3: CASSLTGFSYGYTF. The CDR3 bases are TGTGCCAGCAGTCTGACCGGGTTTTCCTATGGCTACACCTTC.

The rearrangement uses TRBV5-5 and TRBJ1-2; 8 nucleotides line up with TRBD1. Trimming removed 4 bases from V and 7 bases from J; junction bases left unmatched: 6. CDR1 SGHKS and CDR2 YYEKEE come from the germline V gene (reference sequence). CDR3 length: 13 amino acids. CDR3 loop: CASSPQGAGGYTF. CDR3 DNA: TGTGCCAGCAGCCCGCAGGGGGCTGGTGGCTACACCTTC.

The chain carries TRBV11-2 and TRBJ2-7; 11 bases are shared with TRBD2. Losses at the gene ends were 2 bases for V and 4 bases for J; bases not matched to a gene: 7. CDR1 and CDR2 from the germline V gene are SGHAT and FQNNGV. The CDR3 covers 16 residues. CDR3 region: CASSLFSLAGVYEQYF. Written as DNA, the CDR3 is TGTGCCAGCAGCTTATTTTCACTAGCGGGAGTGTACGAGCAGTACTTC.

The V and J genes are TRBV6-5 and TRBJ2-7; no definite D call. CDR1 is MNHEY, CDR2 SVGAGI, per germline. CDR3 length equals 12 residues. V gave up 6 bases and J gave up 4 bases, with 10 bases separating them. For the CDR3, the DNA is TGTGCCAGCAGCCTAAATACGTACGAGCAGTACTTC. Protein sequence: CASSLNTYEQYF.

This clone has just one count. J is TRBJ2-3 and V is TRBV11-2, with a tentative D call TRBD2 (6 bases). CDR3 length equals 15 residues. The germline gives CDR1 SGHAT, CDR2 FQNNGV. V was clipped by 3 bases and J by 6 bases, with 16 bases between them. The CDR3 nucleotides read TGTGCCAGCAGCTTTTATGCACTAGGAGGGGATACGCAGTATTTT. It encodes CASSFYALGGDTQYF.

The rearrangement uses TRBV12-3 or TRBV12-4 and TRBJ1-2, with no clear D. The CDR3 has 13 residues. With 7 bases removed from V and 8 bases from J, the gap between germline ends came to 17 bases. In nucleotides, the CDR3 is TGTGCCAGCACCCCACAAGGGAATGGGGGCTACACCTTC. This gives the protein CASTPQGNGGYTF.

The J gene is TRBJ2-2, the V gene TRBV12-3 or TRBV12-4; D is unclear. V lost 6 bases to trimming and J lost 0 bases, with 5 bases between them. This CDR3 region has 13 residues. The CDR3 spells CASSDPNTGELFF. Written as DNA, the CDR3 is TGTGCCAGCAGCGACCCGAACACCGGGGAGCTGTTTTTT.

This chain joins TRBV3-1 (or the pseudogene TRBV3-2) and TRBJ2-1; D may correspond to TRBD1 or TRBD2 (6 bases each). The V gene lost 5 bases and the J gene lost 12 bases, with 17 bases spanning the gap. The CDR3 is 13 amino acids. Germline V gives CDR1 LGHDT, CDR2 YNNKEL (reference sequence). DNA of the CDR3: TGTGCCAGCAGCGGGGGGCGGGGTAGTGCGCAGTTCTTC. It is translated as CASSGGRGSAQFF.

J is TRBJ2-7 and V is TRBV12-3 or TRBV12-4; D call uncertain. Trimming shortened V by 1 base and J by 3 bases, and 1 base separated the two germline ends. The CDR3 has 11 residues. DNA for the CDR3: TGTGCCAGCAGTTTAGACTACGAGCAGTACTTC. As protein: CASSLDYEQYF.

The chain links TRBV6-5 to TRBJ1-4; TRBD1 matches at 8 bases. Germline CDR1 MNHEY, CDR2 SVGAGI. The CDR3 runs to 15 residues. V shed 3 bases, J shed 7 bases, and the junction held 7 bases outside the gene matches. As DNA, the CDR3 is TGTGCCAGCAGTTATGGACAGGGTTTGGGTGAAAAACTGTTTTTT. Translated: CASSYGQGLGEKLFF.

V and J are TRBV2 and TRBJ2-7; TRBD1 might be the D (6 bases). V shed 2 bases and J shed 6 bases, with 17 bases lying between them. This CDR3 spans 15 amino acids. The germline V gene has CDR1 SNHLY and CDR2 FYNNEI. This chain's CDR3 is CASSETWGPWLEQYF. CDR3 nucleotides: TGTGCCAGCAGTGAAACTTGGGGGCCTTGGCTCGAGCAGTACTTC.

This clone has only one observation. Written as DNA, the CDR3 is TGTGCCAGCAGCTCACGATTGGACAGGGGCGCAGATACGCAGTATTTT. Amino acid sequence: CASSSRLDRGADTQYF. The chain joins TRBV11-3 to TRBJ2-3; 9 nucleotides line up with TRBD1. The trim removed 4 bases at V and 4 bases at J, leaving 9 bases unmatched. The V gene's germline CDR1 is SGHNT and CDR2 YENEEA. This CDR3 is built from 16 residues. The full variable domain, rest sourced from reference TRBV11-3 and TRBJ2-3, is EAGVVQSPRYKIIEKKQPVAFWCNPISGHNTLYWYLQNLGQGPELLIRYENEEAVDDSQLPKDRFSAERLKGVDSTLKIQPAELGDSAVYLCASSSRLDRGADTQYFGPGTRLTVL.

CDR3: CASSASGRTQETQYF. As DNA, the CDR3 is TGTGCCAGCAGCGCCTCGGGACGGACCCAAGAGACCCAGTACTTC. This chain links TRBV9 with TRBJ2-5; D tentatively reads TRBD1 or TRBD2 (5 bases each). The germline gives CDR1 SGDLS, CDR2 YYNGEE. The CDR3 runs to 15 residues. The V gene lost 3 bases and the J gene lost 1 base, with 13 bases spanning the gap.

This clone was recorded once. The gene calls are TRBV6-5 and TRBJ1-3; D gene unclear. V was pared by 4 bases and J by 8 bases, with 12 bases between. Germline loops: CDR1 MNHEY, CDR2 SVGAGI. CDR3 size: 13 residues. The CDR3 loop reads CASSSYTVDTIYF. CDR3 bases: TGTGCCAGCAGTTCGTATACGGTGGACACCATATATTTT.

V usage is TRBV5-1 and J usage is TRBJ1-1; 7 bases are shared with TRBD1. V was clipped by 4 bases and J by 0 bases; unmatched bases: 6. The germline gives CDR1 SGHRS, CDR2 YFSETQ. This CDR3 is 15 amino acids long. The CDR3 sequence is CASSSQGGLNTEAFF. Here the CDR3 DNA reads TGCGCCAGCAGCAGTCAGGGGGGGTTGAACACTGAAGCTTTCTTT.

The V call is TRBV6-2 or TRBV6-3, the J call TRBJ1-6; perhaps TRBD1 as D (5 bases). The V end was cut by 5 bases, the J end by 7 bases, with 15 bases between. The germline CDR1 and CDR2 sequences are MNHEY and SVGEGT. The CDR3 runs 15 residues. The CDR3 loop reads CASSNRDGENSPLHF. The CDR3 coding sequence is TGTGCCAGCAGTAACCGGGACGGTGAGAATTCACCCCTCCACTTT.